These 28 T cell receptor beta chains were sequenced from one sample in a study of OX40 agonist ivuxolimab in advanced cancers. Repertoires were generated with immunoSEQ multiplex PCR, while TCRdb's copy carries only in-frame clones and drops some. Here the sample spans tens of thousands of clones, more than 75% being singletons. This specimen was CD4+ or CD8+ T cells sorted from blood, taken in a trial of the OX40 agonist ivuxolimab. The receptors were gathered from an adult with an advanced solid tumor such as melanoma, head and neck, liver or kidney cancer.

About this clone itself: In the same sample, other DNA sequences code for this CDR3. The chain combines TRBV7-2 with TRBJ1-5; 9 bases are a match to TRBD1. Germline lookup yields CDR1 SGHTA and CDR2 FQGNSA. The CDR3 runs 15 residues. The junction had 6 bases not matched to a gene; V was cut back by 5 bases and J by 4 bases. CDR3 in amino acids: CASSPYGTGNQPQHF. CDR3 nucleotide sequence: TGTGCCAGCAGCCCTTATGGGACAGGGAATCAGCCCCAGCATTTT.

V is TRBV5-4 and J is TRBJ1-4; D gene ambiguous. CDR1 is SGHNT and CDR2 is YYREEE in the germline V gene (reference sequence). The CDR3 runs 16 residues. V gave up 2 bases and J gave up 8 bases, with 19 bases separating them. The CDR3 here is CASSLAGTVKGEKLFF. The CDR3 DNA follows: TGTGCCAGCAGCTTAGCAGGTACAGTGAAGGGAGAAAAACTGTTTTTT.

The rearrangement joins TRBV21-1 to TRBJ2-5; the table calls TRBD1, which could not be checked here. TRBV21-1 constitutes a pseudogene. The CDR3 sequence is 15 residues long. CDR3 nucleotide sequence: TGTGCCAGCAGCCAGGGGGCTGAAGTTAGAGAGACCCAGTACTTC. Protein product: CASSQGAEVRETQYF.

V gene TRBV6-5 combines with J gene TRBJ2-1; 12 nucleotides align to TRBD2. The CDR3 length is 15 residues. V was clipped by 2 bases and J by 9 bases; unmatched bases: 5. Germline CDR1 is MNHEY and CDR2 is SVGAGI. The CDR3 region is CASSYGTSGGPEQFF. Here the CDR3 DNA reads TGTGCCAGCAGTTACGGCACTAGCGGGGGGCCTGAGCAGTTCTTC.

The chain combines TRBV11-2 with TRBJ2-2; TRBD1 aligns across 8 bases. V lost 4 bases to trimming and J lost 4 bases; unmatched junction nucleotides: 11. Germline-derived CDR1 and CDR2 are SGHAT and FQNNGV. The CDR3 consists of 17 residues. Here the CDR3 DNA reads TGTGCCAGCAGCTGGATTGAGGGACAGGTGTTCACCGGGGAGCTGTTTTTT. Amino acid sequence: CASSWIEGQVFTGELFF.

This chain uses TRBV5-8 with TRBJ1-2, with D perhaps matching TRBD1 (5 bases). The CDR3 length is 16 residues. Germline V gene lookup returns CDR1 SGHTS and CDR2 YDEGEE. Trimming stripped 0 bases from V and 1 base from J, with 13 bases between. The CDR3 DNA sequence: TGTGCCAGCAGCTTGGGGGGACGGAGGGGTAACTATGGCTACACCTTC. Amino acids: CASSLGGRRGNYGYTF.

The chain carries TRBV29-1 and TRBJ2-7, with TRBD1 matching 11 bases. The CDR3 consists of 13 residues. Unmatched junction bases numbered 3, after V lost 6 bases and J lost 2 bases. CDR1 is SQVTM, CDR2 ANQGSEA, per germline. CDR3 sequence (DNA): TGCAGCGTGGGACAGGGGGTCACCTACGAGCAGTACTTC. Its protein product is CSVGQGVTYEQYF.

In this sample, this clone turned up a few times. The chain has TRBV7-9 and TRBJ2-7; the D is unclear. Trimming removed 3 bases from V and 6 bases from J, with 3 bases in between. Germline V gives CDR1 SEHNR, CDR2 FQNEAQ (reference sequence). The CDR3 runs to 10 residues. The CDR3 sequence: CASSLSEQYF. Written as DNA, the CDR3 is TGTGCCAGCAGCTTGTCCGAGCAGTACTTC.

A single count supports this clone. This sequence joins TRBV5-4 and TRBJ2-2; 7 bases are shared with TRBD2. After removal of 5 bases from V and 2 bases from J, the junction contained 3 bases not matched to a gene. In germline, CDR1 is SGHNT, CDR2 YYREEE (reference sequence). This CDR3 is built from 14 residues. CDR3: CASSGGGNTGELFF. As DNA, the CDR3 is TGTGCCAGCAGTGGCGGGGGAAACACCGGGGAGCTGTTTTTT.

CDR3 sequence: CASNTGRPRTYEQYF. CDR3 DNA: TGTGCCAGCAATACGGGGAGGCCGCGGACCTACGAGCAGTACTTC. This rearrangement joins TRBV27 to TRBJ2-7; D possibly corresponds to TRBD2 (6 bases). Trimming removed 7 bases at V and 2 bases at J, with 18 bases between. The CDR3 loop spans 15 amino acids. Germline loops: CDR1 MNHEY, CDR2 SMNVEV (reference sequence).

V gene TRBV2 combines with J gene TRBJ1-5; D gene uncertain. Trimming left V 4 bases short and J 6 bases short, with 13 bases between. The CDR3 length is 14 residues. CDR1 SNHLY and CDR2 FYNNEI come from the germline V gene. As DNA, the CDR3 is TGTGCCAGCAGTGCCCGGCTAGCGGTTCAGCCCCAGCATTTT. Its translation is CASSARLAVQPQHF.

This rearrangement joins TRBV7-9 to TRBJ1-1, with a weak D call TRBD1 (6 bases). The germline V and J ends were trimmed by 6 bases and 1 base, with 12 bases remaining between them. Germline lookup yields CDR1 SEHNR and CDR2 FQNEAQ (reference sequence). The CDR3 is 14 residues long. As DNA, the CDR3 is TGTGCCAGCAGATCTGACAGGAGGAACACTGAAGCTTTCTTT. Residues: CASRSDRRNTEAFF.

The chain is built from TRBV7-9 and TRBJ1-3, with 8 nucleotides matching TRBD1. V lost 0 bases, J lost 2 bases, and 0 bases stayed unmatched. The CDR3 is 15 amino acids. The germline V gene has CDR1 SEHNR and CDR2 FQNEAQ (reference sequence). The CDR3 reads CASSLAQGAGNTIYF. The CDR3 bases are TGTGCCAGCAGCTTAGCACAGGGGGCTGGAAACACCATATATTTT.

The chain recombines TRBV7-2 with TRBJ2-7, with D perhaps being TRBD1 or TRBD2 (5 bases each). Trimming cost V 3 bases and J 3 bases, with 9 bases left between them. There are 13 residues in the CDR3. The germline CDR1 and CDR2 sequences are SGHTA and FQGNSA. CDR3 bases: TGTGCCAGCAGCTTCGGGGCAGGCTACGAGCAGTACTTC. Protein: CASSFGAGYEQYF.

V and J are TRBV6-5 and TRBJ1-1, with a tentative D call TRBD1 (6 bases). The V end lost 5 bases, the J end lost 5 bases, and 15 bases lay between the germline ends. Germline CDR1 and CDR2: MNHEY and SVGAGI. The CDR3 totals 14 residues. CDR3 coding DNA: TGTGCCAGCAGTGAGCAGCAGGGGAAGACTGAAGCTTTCTTT. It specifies CASSEQQGKTEAFF.

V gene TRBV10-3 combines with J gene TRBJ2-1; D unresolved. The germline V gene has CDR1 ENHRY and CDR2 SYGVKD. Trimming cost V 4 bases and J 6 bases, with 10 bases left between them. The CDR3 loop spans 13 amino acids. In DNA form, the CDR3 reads TGTGCCATCAGTGTCGGGCAACCCAATGAGCAGTTCTTC. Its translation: CAISVGQPNEQFF.

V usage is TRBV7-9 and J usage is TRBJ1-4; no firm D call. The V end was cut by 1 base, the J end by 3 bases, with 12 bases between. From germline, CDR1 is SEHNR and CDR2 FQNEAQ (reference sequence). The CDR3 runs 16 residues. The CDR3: CASSLDLTSSNEKLFF. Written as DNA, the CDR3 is TGTGCCAGCAGCTTAGACTTGACGAGCTCTAATGAAAAACTGTTTTTT.

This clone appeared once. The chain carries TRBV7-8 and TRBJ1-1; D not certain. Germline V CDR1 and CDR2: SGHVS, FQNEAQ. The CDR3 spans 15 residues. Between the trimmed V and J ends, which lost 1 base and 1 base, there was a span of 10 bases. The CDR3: CASSLDPGWNTEAFF. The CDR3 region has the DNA TGTGCCAGCAGCTTAGACCCAGGATGGAACACTGAAGCTTTCTTT.

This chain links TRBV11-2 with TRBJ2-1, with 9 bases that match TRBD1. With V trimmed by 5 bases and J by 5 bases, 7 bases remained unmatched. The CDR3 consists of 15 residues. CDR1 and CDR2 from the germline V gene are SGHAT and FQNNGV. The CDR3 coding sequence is TGTGCCAGCAGCCTCCGGGACAGGGCTCACAATGAGCAGTTCTTC. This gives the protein CASSLRDRAHNEQFF. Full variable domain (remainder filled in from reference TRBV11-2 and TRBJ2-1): EAGVAQSPRYKIIEKRQSVAFWCNPISGHATLYWYQQILGQGPKLLIQFQNNGVVDDSQLPKDRFSAERLKGVDSTLKIQPAKLEDSAVYLCASSLRDRAHNEQFFGPGTRLTVL.

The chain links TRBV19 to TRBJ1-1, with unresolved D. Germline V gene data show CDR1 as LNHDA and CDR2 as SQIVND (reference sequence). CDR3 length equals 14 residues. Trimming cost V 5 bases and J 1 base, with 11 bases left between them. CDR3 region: CASSPLRENTEAFF. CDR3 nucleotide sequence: TGTGCCAGTAGTCCCCTGAGGGAGAACACTGAAGCTTTCTTT.

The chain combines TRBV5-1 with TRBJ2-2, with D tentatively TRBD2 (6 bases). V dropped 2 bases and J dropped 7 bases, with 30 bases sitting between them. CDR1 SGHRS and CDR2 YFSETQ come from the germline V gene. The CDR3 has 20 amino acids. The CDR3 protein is CASSFFFGPNQGGGNGELFF. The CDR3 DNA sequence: TGCGCCAGCAGCTTTTTTTTTGGCCCAAATCAGGGAGGAGGTAACGGGGAGCTGTTTTTT.

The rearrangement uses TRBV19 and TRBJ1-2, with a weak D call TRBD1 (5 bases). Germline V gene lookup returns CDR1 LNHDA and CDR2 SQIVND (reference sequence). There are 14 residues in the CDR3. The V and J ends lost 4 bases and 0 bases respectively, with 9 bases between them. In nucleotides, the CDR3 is TGTGCCAGTAGTACGGACAATTCTAACTATGGCTACACCTTC. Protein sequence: CASSTDNSNYGYTF.

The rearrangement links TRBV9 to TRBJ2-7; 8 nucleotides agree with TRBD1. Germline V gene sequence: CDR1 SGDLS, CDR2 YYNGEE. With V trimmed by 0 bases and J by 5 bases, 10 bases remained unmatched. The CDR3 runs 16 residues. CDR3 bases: TGTGCCAGCAGCGTAGGTCCACCAGGGGGCCTTGACGAGCAGTACTTC. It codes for CASSVGPPGGLDEQYF.

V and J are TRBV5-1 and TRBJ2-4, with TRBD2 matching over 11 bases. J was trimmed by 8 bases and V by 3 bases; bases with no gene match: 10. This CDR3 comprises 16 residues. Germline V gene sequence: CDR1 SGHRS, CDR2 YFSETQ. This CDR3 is CASSYLLSGGADIQYF. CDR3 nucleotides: TGCGCCAGCAGCTATCTCCTTAGCGGGGGGGCGGACATTCAGTACTTC.

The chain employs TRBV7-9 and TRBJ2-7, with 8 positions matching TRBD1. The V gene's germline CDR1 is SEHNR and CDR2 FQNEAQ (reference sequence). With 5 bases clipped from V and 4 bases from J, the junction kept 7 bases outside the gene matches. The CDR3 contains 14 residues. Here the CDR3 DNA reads TGTGCCAGCAGCCATGGACAGGGAAGGTACGAGCAGTACTTC. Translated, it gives CASSHGQGRYEQYF.

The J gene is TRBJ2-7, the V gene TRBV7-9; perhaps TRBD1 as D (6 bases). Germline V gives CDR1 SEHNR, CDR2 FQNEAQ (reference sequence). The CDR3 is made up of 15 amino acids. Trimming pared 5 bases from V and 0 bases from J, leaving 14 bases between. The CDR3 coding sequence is TGTGCCAGCAGCAGGGACATCCGGAGCTCCTACGAGCAGTACTTC. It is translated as CASSRDIRSSYEQYF.

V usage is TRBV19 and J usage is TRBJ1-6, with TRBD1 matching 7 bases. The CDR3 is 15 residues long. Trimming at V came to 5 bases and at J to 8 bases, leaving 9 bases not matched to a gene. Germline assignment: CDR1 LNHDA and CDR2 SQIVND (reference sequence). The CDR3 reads CASSLREGGDSPLHF. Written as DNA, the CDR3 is TGTGCCAGTAGTCTCCGAGAAGGGGGCGATTCACCCCTCCACTTT.

CDR3 nucleotides: TGCAGCGTTCTAGGTGCCTACGAGCAGTACTTC. This sequence encodes CSVLGAYEQYF. This chain connects TRBV29-1 to TRBJ2-7, with D unresolved. Per the germline V gene, CDR1 is SQVTM and CDR2 is ANQGSEA. The CDR3 consists of 11 residues. V shed 5 bases and J shed 2 bases, with 7 bases lying between them.